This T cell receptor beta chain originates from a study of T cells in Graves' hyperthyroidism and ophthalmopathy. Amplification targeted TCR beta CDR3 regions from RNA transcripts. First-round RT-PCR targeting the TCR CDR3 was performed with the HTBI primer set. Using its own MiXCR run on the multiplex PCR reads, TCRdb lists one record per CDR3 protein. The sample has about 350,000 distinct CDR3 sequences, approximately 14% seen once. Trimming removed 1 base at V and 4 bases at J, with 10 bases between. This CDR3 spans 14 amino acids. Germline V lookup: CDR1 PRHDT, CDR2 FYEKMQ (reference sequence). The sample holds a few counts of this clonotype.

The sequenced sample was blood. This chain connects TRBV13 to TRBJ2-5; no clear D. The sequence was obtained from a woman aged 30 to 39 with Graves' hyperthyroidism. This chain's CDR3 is CASSLVLGVETQYF. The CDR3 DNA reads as TGTGCCAGCAGCTTAGTGTTAGGCGTAGAGACCCAGTACTTC. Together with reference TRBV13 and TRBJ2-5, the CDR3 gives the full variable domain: AAGVIQSPRHLIKEKRETATLKCYPIPRHDTVYWYQQGPGQDPQFLISFYEKMQSDKGSIPDRFSAQQFSDYHSELNMSSLELGDSALYFCASSLVLGVETQYFGPGTRLLVL.